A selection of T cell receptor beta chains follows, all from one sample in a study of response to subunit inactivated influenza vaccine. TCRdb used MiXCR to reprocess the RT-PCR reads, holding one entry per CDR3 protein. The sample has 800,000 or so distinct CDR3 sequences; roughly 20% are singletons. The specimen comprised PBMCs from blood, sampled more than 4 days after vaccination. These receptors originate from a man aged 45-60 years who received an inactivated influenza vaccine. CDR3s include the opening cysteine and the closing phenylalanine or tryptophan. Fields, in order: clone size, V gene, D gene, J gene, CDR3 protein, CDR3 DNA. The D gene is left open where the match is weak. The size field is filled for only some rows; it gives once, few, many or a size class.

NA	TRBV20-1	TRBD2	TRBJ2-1	CSAGTSGTSVGEQFF	TGCAGTGCCGGGACTAGCGGGACTTCAGTGGGTGAGCAGTTCTTC
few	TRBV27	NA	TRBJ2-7	CASSLSEWGYEQYF	TGTGCCAGCAGTTTATCGGAGTGGGGGTACGAGCAGTACTTC
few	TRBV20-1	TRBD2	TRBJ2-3	CSASSGLAGADTQYF	TGCAGTGCCTCGAGCGGACTAGCGGGAGCAGATACGCAGTATTTT
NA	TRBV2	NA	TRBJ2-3	CASRANTQYF	TGTGCCAGCAGGGCCAATACGCAGTATTTT
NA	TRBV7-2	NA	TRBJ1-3	CASSLEQPGNTIYF	TGTGCCAGCAGCTTAGAACAGCCTGGAAACACCATATATTTT
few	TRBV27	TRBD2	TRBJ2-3	CASSFGAGGPQRTDTQYF	TGTGCCAGCAGTTTTGGAGCGGGAGGGCCCCAACGCACAGATACGCAGTATTTT
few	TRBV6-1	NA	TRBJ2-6	CASSRVLGGDGANVLTF	TGTGCCAGCAGTCGGGTCCTGGGGGGCGACGGGGCCAACGTCCTGACTTTC
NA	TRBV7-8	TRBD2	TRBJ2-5	CASSRLAGPHRYF	TGTGCCAGCAGTCGTCTAGCGGGCCCCCATCGGTACTTC
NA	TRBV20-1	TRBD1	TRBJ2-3	CSATGTGGFTDTQYF	TGCAGTGCCACAGGGACAGGGGGTTTCACAGATACGCAGTATTTT
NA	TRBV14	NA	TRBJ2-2	CASSQVLVVALTRRTGELFF	TGTGCCAGCAGCCAAGTACTTGTTGTGGCCCTCACTCGGCGCACCGGGGAGCTGTTTTTT
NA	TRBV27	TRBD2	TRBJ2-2	CASSRGTSDTGELFF	TGTGCCAGCAGTCGGGGGACTAGCGACACCGGGGAGCTGTTTTTT
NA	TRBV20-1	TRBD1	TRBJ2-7	CSALTGGTEQYF	TGCAGTGCTTTGACAGGGGGCACCGAGCAGTACTTC
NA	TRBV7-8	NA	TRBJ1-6	CASSLDSQYNSPLHF	TGTGCCAGCAGCTTAGATAGCCAGTATAATTCACCCCTCCACTTT
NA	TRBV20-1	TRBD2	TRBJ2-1	CRASGLAGGRIYNEQFF	TGCAGGGCCTCGGGACTAGCGGGAGGGCGGATCTACAATGAGCAGTTCTTC
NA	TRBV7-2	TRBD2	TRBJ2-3	CASSLVAGGITDTQYF	TGTGCCAGCAGCTTAGTTGCGGGGGGGATCACAGATACGCAGTATTTT
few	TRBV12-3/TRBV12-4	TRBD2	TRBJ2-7	CASSTSGGAYRYEQYF	TGTGCCAGCAGCACTAGCGGGGGGGCCTATAGGTACGAGCAGTACTTC
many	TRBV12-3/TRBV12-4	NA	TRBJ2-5	CASSFPRETQYF	TGTGCCAGCAGTTTCCCCCGGGAGACCCAGTACTTC
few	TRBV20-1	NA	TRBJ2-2	CSARAGTSPLGGELFF	TGCAGTGCTAGAGCTGGGACTTCCCCTTTGGGCGGGGAGCTGTTTTTT
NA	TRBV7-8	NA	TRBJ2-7	CASSLGDGPTYEQYF	TGTGCCAGCAGCTTAGGGGACGGACCAACTTACGAGCAGTACTTC
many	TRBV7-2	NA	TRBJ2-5	CASSLGKALGTQYF	TGTGCCAGCAGCTTAGGGAAGGCCCTGGGGACCCAGTACTTC
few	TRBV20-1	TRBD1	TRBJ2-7	CSARGPSGQVLHEQYF	TGCAGTGCTAGAGGACCTTCGGGACAGGTGCTCCACGAGCAGTACTTC
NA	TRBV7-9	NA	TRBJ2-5	CASSLAQGLQETQYF	TGTGCCAGCAGCTTAGCCCAGGGGCTACAAGAGACCCAGTACTTC